These 21 T cell receptor beta chains came from one sample sequenced in a study of shared clonotypes between healthy human individuals. Profiling relied on immunoSEQ multiplex PCR, and the TCRdb table lists in-frame clones only, not all of them. The sample has 800,000 to 950,000 clones; about 96% are singletons. Naive CD8 cells were CD45RO-negative, positively selected for CCR7, excluding terminally differentiated effector memory CD45RA+ cells. Material for sequencing was naive CD8+ T cells sorted from blood. The receptors were gathered from a man aged 30 to 45 in good health.

The rearrangement joins TRBV4-1 to TRBJ2-3; 8 bases are shared with TRBD2. J gave up 2 bases and V 1 base, and 5 bases lay outside the gene matches. This CDR3 has 16 residues. The germline V gene has CDR1 MGHRA and CDR2 YSYEKL. In DNA, the CDR3 is TGCGCCAGCAGCCAAGTCGCGGGAGGAATCACAGATACGCAGTATTTT. Protein: CASSQVAGGITDTQYF.

The V and J genes are TRBV27 and TRBJ2-7, with D unclear. V was clipped by 5 bases and J by 3 bases, with 14 bases between them. The CDR3 totals 14 residues. Per the germline V gene, CDR1 is MNHEY and CDR2 is SMNVEV (reference sequence). The chain's CDR3 is CASSLSGILYEQYF. CDR3 sequence (DNA): TGTGCCAGCAGTCTCTCCGGAATCCTCTACGAGCAGTACTTC.

The J gene is TRBJ1-1, the V gene TRBV6-5, with D perhaps TRBD1 (6 bases). Germline-derived CDR1 and CDR2 are MNHEY and SVGAGI. The V gene lost 0 bases and the J gene lost 5 bases, with 16 bases spanning the gap. The CDR3 contains 16 residues. This CDR3 is CASSYSLAGVGTEAFF. The CDR3, as DNA: TGTGCCAGCAGTTACTCTCTAGCAGGGGTGGGGACTGAAGCTTTCTTT.

This chain uses TRBV5-4 with TRBJ2-7, with a possible D match to TRBD2 (6 bases). Trimming stripped 5 bases from V and 6 bases from J, with 15 bases between. Germline-derived CDR1 and CDR2 are SGHNT and YYREEE (reference sequence). The CDR3 loop spans 13 amino acids. In nucleotides, the CDR3 is TGTGCCAGCAGGGCAGAATCTAGCGTCGAGCAGTACTTC. Translation gives CASRAESSVEQYF. The variable domain in full, completed from reference TRBV5-4 and TRBJ2-7, reads ETGVTQSPTHLIKTRGQQVTLRCSSQSGHNTVSWYQQALGQGPQFIFQYYREEENGRGNFPPRFSGLQFPNYSSELNVNALELDDSALYLCASRAESSVEQYFGPGTRLTVT.

This clone has only one observation. This chain connects TRBV5-1 to TRBJ2-7; TRBD1 agrees at 9 bases. After removal of 0 bases from V and 4 bases from J, the junction contained 5 bases not matched to a gene. Germline CDR1 and CDR2: SGHRS and YFSETQ. The CDR3 has 15 residues. The CDR3 here is CASSLDRGLAYEQYF. The CDR3 bases are TGCGCCAGCAGCTTGGACAGGGGGCTCGCGTACGAGCAGTACTTC.

V is TRBV5-4 and J is TRBJ2-6; 8 nucleotides line up with TRBD1. Germline V lookup: CDR1 SGHNT, CDR2 YYREEE (reference sequence). The V segment lost 0 bases and the J segment 1 base; nucleotides outside the gene matches: 3. This CDR3 contains 17 residues. CDR3 sequence: CASSLGGTGSGANVLTF. CDR3 coding DNA: TGTGCCAGCAGCTTGGGGGGGACAGGATCTGGGGCCAACGTCCTGACTTTC.

V is TRBV25-1 and J is TRBJ2-7, with unresolved D. Germline CDR1 is MGHDK and CDR2 is SYGVNS. The CDR3 length is 14 residues. V was shortened by 3 bases and J by 3 bases, with 12 bases between the two germline ends. The CDR3 sequence is CASSDRARIYEQYF. The CDR3 DNA reads TGTGCCAGCAGTGATAGGGCCAGAATCTACGAGCAGTACTTC.

This CDR3 is CASSQDGGGRAEVGTQYF. Here the CDR3 DNA reads TGTGCCAGCAGCCAAGATGGGGGCGGGAGGGCCGAGGTTGGGACCCAGTACTTC. The rearrangement links TRBV4-2 to TRBJ2-5; 9 positions match TRBD2. The J segment lost 7 bases and the V segment lost 0 bases, leaving 15 bases of the junction unmatched. This CDR3 contains 18 residues. Per the germline V gene, CDR1 is LGHNA and CDR2 is YNFKEQ.

The chain is built from TRBV9 and TRBJ2-7; the match to TRBD1 covers 7 bases. This CDR3 contains 14 residues. V shed 3 bases, J shed 3 bases, and the junction held 6 bases outside the gene matches. Germline CDR1 is SGDLS and CDR2 is YYNGEE. The CDR3 is CASSAGAGGYEQYF. The CDR3, as DNA: TGTGCCAGCAGCGCCGGGGCAGGGGGCTACGAGCAGTACTTC.

Comment on this clone: The same CDR3 is also encoded by other DNA sequences in this sample. The chain recombines TRBV4-1 with TRBJ1-1; D remains ambiguous. The CDR3 totals 13 residues. Per the germline V gene, CDR1 is MGHRA and CDR2 is YSYEKL. V was trimmed by 3 bases and J by 1 base, leaving 6 bases between them. The CDR3, as DNA: TGCGCCAGCAGCCAGGCCGGGAACACTGAAGCTTTCTTT. Its protein is CASSQAGNTEAFF.

The chain recombines TRBV29-1 with TRBJ2-7; D is possibly TRBD1 (5 bases). Germline V gives CDR1 SQVTM, CDR2 ANQGSEA. The CDR3 length is 13 residues. CDR3 in DNA: TGCACCGCCCTGGGGCAGTCCCAATACGAGCAGTACTTC. Protein product: CTALGQSQYEQYF.

V usage is TRBV5-1 and J usage is TRBJ2-7; 10 nucleotides line up with TRBD1. CDR3 length equals 14 residues. With V trimmed by 6 bases and J by 6 bases, 9 bases remained unmatched. CDR1 and CDR2 (germline): SGHRS, YFSETQ. The CDR3 spells CASTSTGGHLEQYF. The CDR3 coding sequence is TGCGCCAGCACCTCGACAGGGGGCCATCTCGAGCAGTACTTC.

To note about this clone: Other DNA variants within this sample encode the same CDR3. This chain links TRBV27 with TRBJ2-1; D unresolved. This CDR3 comprises 12 residues. Trimming shortened V by 3 bases and J by 7 bases, and 7 bases separated the two germline ends. Germline loops: CDR1 MNHEY, CDR2 SMNVEV (reference sequence). CDR3 bases: TGTGCCAGCAGTTTTCCTGGGAATGAGCAGTTCTTC. Translating gives CASSFPGNEQFF.

The chain uses TRBV27 and TRBJ2-7; a possible D gene is TRBD2 (6 bases). Trimming pared 5 bases from V and 4 bases from J, leaving 12 bases between. This CDR3 has 13 residues. Germline V gene lookup returns CDR1 MNHEY and CDR2 SMNVEV (reference sequence). The DNA for the CDR3 is TGTGCCAGCAGTGGAGGGATTAGTTACGAGCAGTACTTC. Protein sequence: CASSGGISYEQYF.

The rearrangement joins TRBV28 to TRBJ2-2; D is perhaps TRBD2 (6 bases). The CDR3 is 17 amino acids. Per germline, CDR1 MDHEN and CDR2 SYDVKM. Trimming took off 4 bases at V and 0 bases at J, with 15 bases between the two ends. This CDR3 reads CASSSSVDYTNTGELFF. The DNA for the CDR3 is TGTGCCAGCAGTTCTTCCGTGGACTACACGAACACCGGGGAGCTGTTTTTT.

This chain uses TRBV6-1 with TRBJ1-5, with a tentative D call TRBD1 (6 bases). There are 15 residues in the CDR3. V was pared by 4 bases and J by 1 base, with 11 bases between. Germline CDR1 MNHNS, CDR2 SASEGT. The CDR3 loop reads CASSVTGLSNQPQHF. As DNA, the CDR3 is TGTGCCAGCAGTGTAACAGGGCTAAGCAATCAGCCCCAGCATTTT.

This rearrangement joins TRBV10-3 to TRBJ2-1, with TRBD1 matching over 7 bases. CDR1 ENHRY and CDR2 SYGVKD come from the germline V gene. The CDR3 runs to 14 residues. V trimming: 10 bases; J trimming: 8 bases; junction bases outside the gene matches: 14. The CDR3 region has the DNA TGTGCCACGCGGAAGGGAGCAGGGGGAGATGAGCAGTTCTTC. It codes for CATRKGAGGDEQFF.

The genes are TRBV6-1 and TRBJ1-4, with D unresolved. CDR1 and CDR2 (germline): MNHNS, SASEGT. V lost 1 base and J 6 bases, leaving 12 bases between the germline ends. This CDR3 contains 15 residues. The CDR3 DNA sequence: TGTGCCAGCAGTGAAGATGGAATCTTTGATGAAAAACTGTTTTTT. This codes for CASSEDGIFDEKLFF.

J is TRBJ2-1 and V is TRBV9; 12 bases map to TRBD2. The CDR3 has 17 amino acids. Germline V CDR1 and CDR2: SGDLS, YYNGEE. Trimming cost V 6 bases and J 0 bases; bases outside gene matches: 7. CDR3 region: CASTGTSGRSSYNEQFF. The CDR3 nucleotides read TGTGCCAGCACCGGGACTAGCGGGCGGTCCTCCTACAATGAGCAGTTCTTC.

The V call is TRBV28, the J call TRBJ2-7; D uncertain. Germline CDR1 MDHEN, CDR2 SYDVKM. This CDR3 contains 12 residues. Trimming stripped 3 bases from V and 3 bases from J, with 6 bases between. Here the CDR3 reads CASSFLHYEQYF. In DNA, the CDR3 is TGTGCCAGCAGTTTCCTTCACTACGAGCAGTACTTC.

This chain links TRBV4-1 with TRBJ2-4, with D tentatively TRBD2 (6 bases). V lost 3 bases and J 4 bases, leaving 13 bases between the germline ends. The length of the CDR3 is 15 residues. Germline V CDR1 and CDR2: MGHRA, YSYEKL. CDR3 in amino acids: CASSQIAGGKNIQYF. CDR3 nucleotides: TGCGCCAGCAGCCAGATAGCCGGAGGGAAAAACATTCAGTACTTC.